The 27 T cell receptor beta chains below come from one sample, sequenced in a study of OX40 agonist ivuxolimab in advanced cancers. The assay was immunoSEQ multiplex PCR, and TCRdb's table has in-frame clones only and misses some. Seen here are about 80,000 clones, 92% observed once, and the top ten hold roughly 9%. The material was CD4+ or CD8+ T cells sorted from blood, obtained in a trial of the OX40 agonist ivuxolimab. The receptors come from an adult with an advanced solid tumor such as melanoma, head and neck, liver or kidney cancer.

The J gene is TRBJ2-2, the V gene TRBV9; possibly TRBD2 for D (5 bases). The CDR3 spans 16 residues. The germline V and J ends were trimmed by 0 bases and 2 bases, with 11 bases remaining between them. CDR1 and CDR2 from the germline V gene are SGDLS and YYNGEE. The CDR3 DNA sequence: TGTGCCAGCAGCGTAGAGGCGGGCGCTAACACCGGGGAGCTGTTTTTT. Amino acid sequence: CASSVEAGANTGELFF.

The V and J genes are TRBV29-1 and TRBJ1-5; the match to TRBD1 covers 7 bases. After removal of 6 bases from V and 7 bases from J, the junction contained 9 bases not matched to a gene. There are 13 residues in the CDR3. Germline assignment: CDR1 SQVTM and CDR2 ANQGSEA. The CDR3 sequence is CSVAQGLEQPQHF. DNA for the CDR3: TGCAGCGTCGCACAGGGGCTGGAACAGCCCCAGCATTTT. Full variable domain (rest looked up from reference TRBV29-1 and TRBJ1-5): SAVISQKPSRDICQRGTSLTIQCQVDSQVTMMFWYRQQPGQSLTLIATANQGSEATYESGFVIDKFPISRPNLTFSTLTVSNMSPEDSSIYLCSVAQGLEQPQHFGDGTRLSIL.

The genes are TRBV6-1 and TRBJ2-7; the match to TRBD1 covers 7 bases. Germline V gene sequence: CDR1 MNHNS, CDR2 SASEGT. The CDR3 is 15 amino acids. Unmatched junction bases numbered 6, after V lost 2 bases and J lost 2 bases. The CDR3 sequence: CASSEQTGHPYEQYF. The CDR3 DNA reads as TGTGCCAGCAGTGAACAGACAGGGCATCCCTACGAGCAGTACTTC.

The chain combines TRBV9 with TRBJ2-7; no clear D. Trimming cost V 2 bases and J 2 bases, with 11 bases left between them. This CDR3 has 14 residues. Germline-derived CDR1 and CDR2 are SGDLS and YYNGEE. CDR3 nucleotides: TGTGCCAGCAGCGTCTACTACGGACCCTACGAGCAGTACTTC. It specifies CASSVYYGPYEQYF.

This clone was counted at least ten times. The CDR3 DNA is TGTGCCAGCAGCTTGGGCACAGATACGCAGTATTTT. Its protein product is CASSLGTDTQYF. V usage is TRBV7-6 and J usage is TRBJ2-3; D call uncertain. The CDR3 runs to 12 residues. Trimming stripped 3 bases from V and 1 base from J, with 2 bases between. Per germline, CDR1 SGHVS and CDR2 FNYEAQ.

In nucleotides, the CDR3 is TGTGCCAGCAGGAGGGGGCTAGGAGCCAAAAACATTCAGTACTTC. It is translated as CASRRGLGAKNIQYF. The V and J genes are TRBV2 and TRBJ2-4; the match to TRBD1 covers 7 bases. Germline CDR1 reads SNHLY; CDR2 reads FYNNEI. Losses at the gene ends were 6 bases for V and 0 bases for J; bases not matched to a gene: 5. CDR3 length: 15 residues.

The chain combines TRBV9 with TRBJ2-5; 7 bases are shared with TRBD2. The J call may be incorrect, as the DNA end agrees better with TRBJ2-7. Germline-derived CDR1 and CDR2 are SGDLS and YYNGEE. This CDR3 comprises 15 residues. The CDR3 DNA sequence: TGTGCCAGCAGCGTAGGGGAGGGGCCTGTCTACGAGCAGTACTTC. Amino acid sequence: CASSVGEGPVYEQYF.

This chain links TRBV4-1 with TRBJ1-1; D may be TRBD1 (5 bases). In germline, CDR1 is MGHRA, CDR2 YSYEKL. The germline V and J ends were trimmed by 4 bases and 0 bases, with 9 bases remaining between them. The CDR3 is 14 residues long. The CDR3, as DNA: TGCGCCAGCAGCCTGGGACCCATGAACACTGAAGCTTTCTTT. Translated, it gives CASSLGPMNTEAFF.

The sample holds a few counts of this clone. V and J are TRBV6-1 and TRBJ2-3, with D unclear. Germline loops: CDR1 MNHNS, CDR2 SASEGT. V lost 1 base and J 4 bases, leaving 12 bases between the germline ends. The CDR3 is 15 amino acids. The CDR3 DNA reads TGTGCCAGCAGTGAAGAGACGGCTAACCCAGATACGCAGTATTTT. It codes for CASSEETANPDTQYF.

The gene calls are TRBV27 and TRBJ1-2; a weak D match, TRBD1 (6 bases). The V gene's germline CDR1 is MNHEY and CDR2 SMNVEV (reference sequence). This CDR3 is 14 amino acids long. Deletions cut 5 bases from V and 2 bases from J, with 12 bases between. The CDR3, as DNA: TGTGCCAGCAGTCAAGGACAGTTCAACTATGGCTACACCTTC. Translation gives CASSQGQFNYGYTF.

This clone was detected only once. The rearrangement links TRBV2 to TRBJ2-7; D is unresolved. Germline loops: CDR1 SNHLY, CDR2 FYNNEI. The CDR3 runs to 15 residues. V was shortened by 1 base and J by 7 bases, with 17 bases between the two germline ends. CDR3 sequence: CASSEGVPVTLEQYF. CDR3 sequence (DNA): TGTGCCAGCAGTGAAGGTGTGCCAGTTACGTTGGAGCAGTACTTC.

CDR3 protein: CASSRYSDPGPLNEQYF. CDR3 in DNA: TGTGCCAGTAGTCGCTATTCCGACCCCGGGCCGCTAAACGAGCAGTACTTC. V and J are TRBV19 and TRBJ2-7; D is unresolved. The CDR3 runs 17 residues. V lost 5 bases to trimming and J lost 5 bases, with 25 bases between them. Germline lookup yields CDR1 LNHDA and CDR2 SQIVND (reference sequence).

The CDR3 reads CARSPSGNQPQHF. The DNA of the CDR3 is TGTGCCAGAAGTCCTTCAGGCAATCAGCCCCAGCATTTT. The V call is TRBV5-3, the J call TRBJ1-5; D call uncertain. TRBV5-3 falls under the ORF class, with uncertain function. With 5 bases removed from V and 2 bases from J, the gap between germline ends came to 8 bases. This CDR3 comprises 13 residues.

This chain links TRBV6-5 with TRBJ2-7; 7 nucleotides match TRBD1. The CDR3 totals 14 residues. J gave up 4 bases and V 5 bases, and 8 bases lay outside the gene matches. CDR1 and CDR2 from the germline V gene are MNHEY and SVGAGI. The CDR3 coding sequence is TGTGCCAGCAGTACCACAGGGGAGAGTTACGAGCAGTACTTC. It yields the protein CASSTTGESYEQYF.

The V gene is TRBV7-9, the J gene TRBJ1-6; D unclear. The germline V gene encodes CDR1 SEHNR and CDR2 FQNEAQ (reference sequence). Trimming removed 7 bases at V and 1 base at J, with 20 bases between. The CDR3 covers 18 residues. The CDR3: CASTQTSGVASYNSPLHF. For the CDR3, the DNA is TGTGCCAGCACCCAAACCTCTGGAGTAGCTTCCTATAATTCACCCCTCCACTTT.

This chain joins TRBV6-1 and TRBJ1-1, with no clear D. The CDR3 runs to 15 residues. Germline CDR1 MNHNS, CDR2 SASEGT. Between the trimmed V and J ends, which lost 6 bases and 1 base, there was a span of 15 bases. The CDR3 spells CASRPPAIRNTEAFF. CDR3 nucleotides: TGTGCCAGCAGGCCCCCCGCGATTAGGAACACTGAAGCTTTCTTT.

This chain links TRBV9 with TRBJ2-2, with D tentatively TRBD1 (5 bases). Germline-derived CDR1 and CDR2 are SGDLS and YYNGEE. V shed 3 bases and J shed 8 bases, with 17 bases lying between them. The length of the CDR3 is 15 residues. The CDR3 sequence: CASSGYGRESGELFF. CDR3 sequence (DNA): TGTGCCAGCAGCGGATATGGCAGGGAATCAGGGGAGCTGTTTTTT.

The rearrangement uses TRBV2 and TRBJ2-7, with D tentatively TRBD1 (6 bases). Trimming cost V 5 bases and J 3 bases, with 14 bases left between them. Germline CDR1 reads SNHLY; CDR2 reads FYNNEI. There are 14 residues in the CDR3. CDR3 protein: CASSPPRGDYEQYF. Here the CDR3 DNA reads TGTGCCAGCAGTCCGCCCAGGGGAGACTACGAGCAGTACTTC.

This chain joins TRBV6-6 and TRBJ1-1; TRBD1 matches 8 bases. Germline V CDR1 and CDR2: MNHNY, SVGAGI (reference sequence). Losses at the gene ends were 1 base for V and 5 bases for J; bases not matched to a gene: 3. CDR3 length: 14 residues. The CDR3 is CASSYFQGATEAFF. The CDR3 DNA follows: TGTGCCAGCAGTTACTTCCAGGGGGCGACTGAAGCTTTCTTT.

Written as DNA, the CDR3 is TGCAGCGCCCTGGGGGAGCTTTATGGCTACACCTTC. Translating it yields CSALGELYGYTF. This rearrangement joins TRBV29-1 to TRBJ1-2; possibly TRBD1 for D (5 bases). The CDR3 loop spans 12 amino acids. Trimming cost V 7 bases and J 5 bases, with 14 bases left between them. Germline CDR1 SQVTM, CDR2 ANQGSEA.

The chain combines TRBV11-2 with TRBJ2-1; 10 nucleotides agree with TRBD2. V lost 3 bases, J lost 4 bases, and 0 bases stayed unmatched. The CDR3 loop spans 14 amino acids. Germline CDR1 SGHAT, CDR2 FQNNGV. CDR3 residues: CASSLTSGYNEQFF. In DNA form, the CDR3 reads TGTGCCAGCAGCTTGACTAGCGGGTACAATGAGCAGTTCTTC.

The V call is TRBV27, the J call TRBJ1-2, with TRBD1 matching 7 bases. There are 13 residues in the CDR3. J gave up 8 bases and V 10 bases, and 13 bases lay outside the gene matches. Germline CDR1 and CDR2: MNHEY and SMNVEV (reference sequence). The CDR3 here is CATSPQGVGGYTF. The CDR3 DNA is TGTGCCACCTCACCCCAGGGGGTCGGAGGCTACACCTTC.

The rearrangement links TRBV11-3 to TRBJ1-1; maybe TRBD1 (5 bases). The CDR3 runs 15 residues. V lost 6 bases to trimming and J lost 2 bases, with 16 bases between them. The germline gives CDR1 SGHNT, CDR2 YENEEA. The CDR3 DNA is TGTGCCAGCAGTCCCCGACAGTATCTTAACACTGAAGCTTTCTTT. The encoded protein is CASSPRQYLNTEAFF.

The gene calls are TRBV13 and TRBJ1-4; D is uncertain. Trimming stripped 5 bases from V and 8 bases from J, with 15 bases between. Germline CDR1 reads PRHDT; CDR2 reads FYEKMQ (reference sequence). The CDR3 covers 14 residues. CDR3 loop: CASSLAPGKEKLFF. The DNA of the CDR3 is TGTGCCAGCAGCCTGGCCCCGGGAAAAGAAAAACTGTTTTTT.

The chain uses TRBV11-2 and TRBJ1-6, with D maybe TRBD1 (5 bases). Germline loops: CDR1 SGHAT, CDR2 FQNNGV. This CDR3 region has 15 residues. The V end lost 7 bases, the J end lost 6 bases, and 16 bases lay between the germline ends. In DNA, the CDR3 is TGTGCCAGCACCAGAGAGAGGGACCCTAATTCACCCCTCCACTTT. Translated, it gives CASTRERDPNSPLHF.

The V call is TRBV4-1, the J call TRBJ1-2; no firm D call. The germline gives CDR1 MGHRA, CDR2 YSYEKL. The length of the CDR3 is 11 residues. The V end was cut by 0 bases, the J end by 8 bases, with 4 bases between. DNA of the CDR3: TGCGCCAGCAGCCAAGATGGAGGCTACACCTTC. Protein product: CASSQDGGYTF.

This chain links TRBV27 with TRBJ2-2, with no clear D. Germline CDR1 and CDR2: MNHEY and SMNVEV (reference sequence). The CDR3 loop spans 14 amino acids. V was clipped by 2 bases and J by 2 bases, with 6 bases between them. The CDR3 loop is CASSLLANTGELFF. The CDR3, as DNA: TGTGCCAGCAGTTTACTCGCTAACACCGGGGAGCTGTTTTTT.